These 16 T cell receptor beta chains were sequenced from one sample in a study of blood T cell repertoires in COVID-19 (dated by TCRdb to the early 2020s). The library was produced with the immunoSEQ multiplex PCR assay. Here the immuneACCESS table is served through TCRdb, limited to in-frame sequences with V and J called. Missing clones are a known gap in these copies; in checked studies unresolved V genes cover under half, and the rest lacks a known reason. For this sample there are 150,000 to 200,000 clones; roughly nine tenths appear just once. 1.5% to 2% of the sample comes from the top ten. The material sequenced was peripheral blood. These receptors were collected from a man between 18 and 29 years old who had recovered from COVID-19.

V usage is TRBV6-5 and J usage is TRBJ1-1; the D gene is possibly TRBD1 (6 bases). The CDR3 is 13 amino acids. Trimming pared 6 bases from V and 0 bases from J, leaving 8 bases between. Germline CDR1 reads MNHEY; CDR2 reads SVGAGI. CDR3 region: CASRDSMNTEAFF. The CDR3 DNA reads as TGTGCCAGCAGGGACAGCATGAACACTGAAGCTTTCTTT.

J is TRBJ2-1 and V is TRBV6-5; 13 nucleotides match TRBD2. The V and J ends lost 6 bases and 5 bases, in that order; junction bases with no gene match: 4. This CDR3 spans 15 amino acids. CDR1 and CDR2 from the germline V gene are MNHEY and SVGAGI. The CDR3 DNA follows: TGTGCCAGCAGGGCCGGGACTAGCGGGAACAATGAGCAGTTCTTC. It yields the protein CASRAGTSGNNEQFF.

V and J are TRBV30 and TRBJ1-1, with 7 bases aligning to TRBD1. Germline CDR1 reads GTSNPN; CDR2 reads SVGIG (reference sequence). V gave up 3 bases and J gave up 6 bases; unmatched junction bases: 7. The CDR3 is made up of 13 amino acids. CDR3 nucleotide sequence: TGTGCCTGGAGGGGTAGGGGGCCGTCTGAAGCTTTCTTT. Translating gives CAWRGRGPSEAFF.

V usage is TRBV3-1 (or the pseudogene TRBV3-2) and J usage is TRBJ2-7; 7 bases fit TRBD2. The V and J ends lost 3 bases and 7 bases, in that order; junction bases with no gene match: 6. CDR1 and CDR2 from the germline V gene are LGHDT and YNNKEL (reference sequence). This CDR3 is 13 amino acids long. CDR3 in amino acids: CASSHSAGEEQYF. CDR3 nucleotide sequence: TGTGCCAGCAGCCACTCCGCGGGGGAAGAGCAGTACTTC.

This clone is a singleton in its sample. The V and J genes are TRBV6-2 or TRBV6-3 and TRBJ2-1; 9 bases fit TRBD2. Germline CDR1 and CDR2: MNHEY and SVGEGT. V lost 0 bases and J lost 3; bases outside the gene matches: 3. The CDR3 length is 16 residues. CDR3 bases: TGTGCCAGCAGTTACTCGAGTAGCGGGAGCTACAATGAGCAGTTCTTC. Protein: CASSYSSSGSYNEQFF.

This chain uses TRBV11-1 with TRBJ2-2; TRBD1 is a possible D gene (6 bases). The V and J ends lost 2 bases and 2 bases respectively, with 12 bases between them. The CDR3 runs 16 residues. Germline V gene sequence: CDR1 SGHAT, CDR2 FQDESV (reference sequence). The DNA for the CDR3 is TGTGCCAGCAGCTTATTAAGGGGGAGTAACACCGGGGAGCTGTTTTTT. Protein product: CASSLLRGSNTGELFF.

The chain links TRBV5-1 to TRBJ2-5, with D maybe TRBD2 (5 bases). The CDR3 is 17 residues long. Per the germline V gene, CDR1 is SGHRS and CDR2 is YFSETQ. V lost 3 bases, J lost 0 bases, and 18 bases lay in between. CDR3 in amino acids: CASSSLGSTTYQETQYF. The CDR3 DNA follows: TGCGCCAGCAGCTCCCTCGGATCGACTACGTACCAAGAGACCCAGTACTTC.

The chain uses TRBV7-3 and TRBJ2-5; the match to TRBD1 covers 11 bases. The CDR3 contains 14 residues. J lost 4 bases, V lost 5 bases, and 3 bases had no gene match. Germline assignment: CDR1 SGHTA and CDR2 FQGTGA. The CDR3 DNA reads as TGTGCCAGCAGCCCAGGGACAGGGGGAGAGACCCAGTACTTC. The encoded protein is CASSPGTGGETQYF. Full variable domain (missing parts from reference TRBV7-3 and TRBJ2-5): GAGVSQTPSNKVTEKGKYVELRCDPISGHTALYWYRQSLGQGPEFLIYFQGTGAADDSGLPNDRFFAVRPEGSVSTLKIQRTERGDSAVYLCASSPGTGGETQYFGPGTRLLVL.

There are a few counts of this clone. The chain links TRBV7-2 to TRBJ1-2; D may be TRBD1 (6 bases). The CDR3 contains 14 residues. Germline assignment: CDR1 SGHTA and CDR2 FQGNSA. The V and J ends lost 4 bases and 4 bases respectively, with 13 bases between them. The CDR3 sequence is CASSSQGSRYGYTF. CDR3 nucleotides: TGTGCCAGCAGCTCACAGGGAAGTCGCTATGGCTACACCTTC.

V is TRBV27 and J is TRBJ2-7; D is possibly TRBD2 (7 bases). Germline lookup yields CDR1 MNHEY and CDR2 SMNVEV (reference sequence). The CDR3 length is 15 residues. V lost 5 bases and J 7 bases, leaving 21 bases between the germline ends. The CDR3 loop reads CASSQPRGEGVEQYF. In DNA form, the CDR3 reads TGTGCCAGCAGTCAACCACGGGGGGAGGGGGTAGAGCAGTACTTC.

The chain combines TRBV4-3 with TRBJ2-7; D is ambiguous. This CDR3 has 15 amino acids. Germline CDR1 reads LGHNA; CDR2 reads YSLEER. Trimming removed 0 bases at V and 2 bases at J, with 11 bases between. CDR3 protein: CASSQELAAAYEQYF. The CDR3 DNA sequence: TGCGCCAGCAGCCAAGAATTGGCCGCCGCCTACGAGCAGTACTTC.

The chain recombines TRBV9 with TRBJ2-7; TRBD2 matches at 9 bases. V trimming: 0 bases; J trimming: 4 bases; junction bases outside the gene matches: 8. The CDR3 totals 16 residues. In germline, CDR1 is SGDLS, CDR2 YYNGEE. CDR3 in amino acids: CASSVAGAGGPYEQYF. The CDR3 bases are TGTGCCAGCAGCGTAGCTGGGGCGGGAGGGCCTTACGAGCAGTACTTC.

The V call is TRBV15, the J call TRBJ2-7; 7 bases agree with TRBD1. With V trimmed by 8 bases and J by 2 bases, 12 bases remained unmatched. Per germline, CDR1 LNHNV and CDR2 YYDKDF (reference sequence). The CDR3 runs 15 residues. This CDR3 is CATVYRGPYTYEQYF. The CDR3 DNA reads TGTGCCACCGTCTACAGGGGACCATATACCTACGAGCAGTACTTC.

V is TRBV10-3 and J is TRBJ2-2, with a tentative D call TRBD2 (6 bases). V lost 8 bases, J lost 2 bases, and 21 bases lay in between. Germline CDR1 ENHRY, CDR2 SYGVKD. The CDR3 extends over 17 amino acids. The chain's CDR3 is CAISTPPGTQNTGELFF. CDR3 DNA: TGTGCCATCTCAACCCCCCCCGGGACTCAAAACACCGGGGAGCTGTTTTTT.

This chain uses TRBV25-1 with TRBJ2-1, with TRBD2 identical over 11 bases. Germline V gene data show CDR1 as MGHDK and CDR2 as SYGVNS. The CDR3 covers 16 residues. V lost 5 bases to trimming and J lost 9 bases; unmatched junction nucleotides: 12. CDR3 sequence (DNA): TGTGCCAGCAGTTCCCCCGGCCTAGCGGGAGGACGTGAGCAGTTCTTC. This gives the protein CASSSPGLAGGREQFF.

The chain employs TRBV3-1 (or the pseudogene TRBV3-2) and TRBJ2-5; 10 nucleotides match TRBD1. Germline V lookup: CDR1 LGHDT, CDR2 YNNKEL (reference sequence). V lost 3 bases, J lost 4 bases, and 11 bases stayed unmatched. This CDR3 is built from 17 residues. The CDR3 bases are TGTGCCAGCAGCCACACACCCGGGACAGGGGTTAGAGAGACCCAGTACTTC. Translated, it gives CASSHTPGTGVRETQYF.